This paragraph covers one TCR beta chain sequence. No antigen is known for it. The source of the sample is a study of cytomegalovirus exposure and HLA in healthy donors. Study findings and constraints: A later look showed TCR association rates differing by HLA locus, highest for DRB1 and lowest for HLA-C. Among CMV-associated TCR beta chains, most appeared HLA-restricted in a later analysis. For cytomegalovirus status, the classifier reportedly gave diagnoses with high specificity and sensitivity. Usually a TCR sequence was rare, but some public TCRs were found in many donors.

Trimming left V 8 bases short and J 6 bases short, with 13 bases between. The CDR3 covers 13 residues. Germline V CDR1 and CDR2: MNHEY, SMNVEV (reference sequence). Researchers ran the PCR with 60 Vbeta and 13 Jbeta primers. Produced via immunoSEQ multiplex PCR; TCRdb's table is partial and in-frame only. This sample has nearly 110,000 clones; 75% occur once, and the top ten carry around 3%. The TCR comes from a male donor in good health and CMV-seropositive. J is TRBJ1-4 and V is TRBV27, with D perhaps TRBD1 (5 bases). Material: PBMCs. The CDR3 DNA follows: TGTGCCAGCCGGGGGGGGAACGATGAAAAACTGTTTTTT. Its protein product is CASRGGNDEKLFF.